What follows is one T cell receptor (beta chain) and its context. The antigen is not known. The authors isolated at least 7 million PBMCs per sample. The data were taken from a study of blood T cells in healthy people across ages. The study's findings and limits: The unknown donor CMV status may have confounded expanded clonotype changes.

Alongside a J-beta primer mix, a sample-barcoded 5' primer served in a second PCR lasting about 7 to 12 cycles. TCRdb reanalysed the 5' RACE reads using MiXCR and keeps one entry per CDR3 protein. The sample lists 760,000 or so distinct CDR3 sequences, more than 20% occurring once. V lost 4 bases to trimming and J lost 10 bases; unmatched junction nucleotides: 10. Looked up from germline, CDR1 is LGHNA and CDR2 is YNFKEQ. The CDR3 is 15 amino acids. In addition, the sample was reused for a study of T cells of mothers and their children.

The source material was blood. This clonotype originated in a boy younger than 18 in good health. The rearrangement links TRBV4-2 to TRBJ2-1, with 10 bases lining up with TRBD2. For the CDR3, the DNA is TGTGCCAGCAGCCTTGGGACTAGCGTAACGGGCGAGCAGTTCTTC. Protein: CASSLGTSVTGEQFF.